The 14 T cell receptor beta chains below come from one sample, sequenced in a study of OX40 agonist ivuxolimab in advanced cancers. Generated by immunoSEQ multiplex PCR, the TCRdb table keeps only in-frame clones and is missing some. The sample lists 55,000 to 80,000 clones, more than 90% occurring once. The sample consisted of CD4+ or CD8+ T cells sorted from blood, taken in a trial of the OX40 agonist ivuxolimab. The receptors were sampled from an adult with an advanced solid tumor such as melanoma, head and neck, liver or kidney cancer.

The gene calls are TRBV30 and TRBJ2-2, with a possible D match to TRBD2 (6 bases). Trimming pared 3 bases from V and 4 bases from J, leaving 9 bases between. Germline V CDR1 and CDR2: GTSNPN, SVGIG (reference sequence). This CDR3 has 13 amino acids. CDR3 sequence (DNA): TGTGCCTGGAGGGAGGGGTTCACCGGGGAGCTGTTTTTT. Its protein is CAWREGFTGELFF.

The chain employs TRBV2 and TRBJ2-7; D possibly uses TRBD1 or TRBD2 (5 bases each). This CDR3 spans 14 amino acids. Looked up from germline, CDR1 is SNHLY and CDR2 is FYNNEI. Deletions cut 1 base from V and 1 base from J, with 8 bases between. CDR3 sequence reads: CASSEVGASYEQYF. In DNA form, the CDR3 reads TGTGCCAGCAGTGAAGTCGGGGCGTCCTACGAGCAGTACTTC.

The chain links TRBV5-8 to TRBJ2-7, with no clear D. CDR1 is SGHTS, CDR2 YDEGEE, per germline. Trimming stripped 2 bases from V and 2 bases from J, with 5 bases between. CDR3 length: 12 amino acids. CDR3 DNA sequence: TGTGCCAGCAGCTTAATCCCCTACGAGCAGTACTTC. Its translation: CASSLIPYEQYF.

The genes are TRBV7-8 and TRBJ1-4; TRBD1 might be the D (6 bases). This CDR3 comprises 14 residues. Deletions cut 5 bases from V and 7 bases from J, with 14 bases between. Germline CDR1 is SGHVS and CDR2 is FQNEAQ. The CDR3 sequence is CASSQGRGGEKLFF. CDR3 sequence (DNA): TGTGCCAGCAGCCAGGGGAGGGGAGGTGAAAAACTGTTTTTT.

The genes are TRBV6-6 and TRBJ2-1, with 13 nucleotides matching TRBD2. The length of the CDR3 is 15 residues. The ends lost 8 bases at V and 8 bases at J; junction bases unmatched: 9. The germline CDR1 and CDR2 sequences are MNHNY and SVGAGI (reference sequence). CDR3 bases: TGTGCCAGCGGGGGGACTAGCGGGGAACGTGATGAGCAGTTCTTC. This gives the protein CASGGTSGERDEQFF.

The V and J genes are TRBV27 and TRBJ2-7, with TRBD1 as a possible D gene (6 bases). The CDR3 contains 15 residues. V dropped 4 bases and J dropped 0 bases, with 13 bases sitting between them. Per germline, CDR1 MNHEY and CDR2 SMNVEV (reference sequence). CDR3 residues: CASSSRTVFSYEQYF. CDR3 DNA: TGTGCCAGCAGTTCACGGACAGTCTTCTCCTACGAGCAGTACTTC.

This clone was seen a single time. CDR3 sequence (DNA): TGTGCCAGCACAATCCAGAGAGGGGTAGGCTTTGGTGGCTACACCTTC. Encoded protein: CASTIQRGVGFGGYTF. This chain joins TRBV7-9 and TRBJ1-2; tentative D call: TRBD1 (5 bases). This CDR3 is built from 16 residues. Trimming stripped 7 bases from V and 7 bases from J, with 25 bases between. Per germline, CDR1 SEHNR and CDR2 FQNEAQ (reference sequence). The whole variable domain, filled in from reference TRBV7-9 and TRBJ1-2, reads DTGVSQNPRHKITKRGQNVTFRCDPISEHNRLYWYRQTLGQGPEFLTYFQNEAQLEKSRLLSDRFSAERPKGSFSTLEIQRTEQGDSAMYLCASTIQRGVGFGGYTFGSGTRLTVV.

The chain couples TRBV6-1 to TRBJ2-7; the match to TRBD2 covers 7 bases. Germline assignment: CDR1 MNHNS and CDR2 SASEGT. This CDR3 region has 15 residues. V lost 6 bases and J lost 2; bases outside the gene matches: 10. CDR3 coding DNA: TGTGCCAGCAGGGAGGGACTAAACCCTGCCTACGAGCAGTACTTC. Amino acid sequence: CASREGLNPAYEQYF.

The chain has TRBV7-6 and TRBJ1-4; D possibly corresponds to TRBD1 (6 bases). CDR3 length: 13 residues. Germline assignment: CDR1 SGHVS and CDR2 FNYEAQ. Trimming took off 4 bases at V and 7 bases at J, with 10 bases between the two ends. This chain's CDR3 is CASSSGGREKLFF. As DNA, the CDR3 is TGTGCCAGCAGCTCGGGGGGGCGTGAAAAACTGTTTTTT. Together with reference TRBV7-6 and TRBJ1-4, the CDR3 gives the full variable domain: GAGVSQSPRYKVTKRGQDVALRCDPISGHVSLYWYRQALGQGPEFLTYFNYEAQQDKSGLPNDRFSAERPEGSISTLTIQRTEQRDSAMYRCASSSGGREKLFFGSGTQLSVL.

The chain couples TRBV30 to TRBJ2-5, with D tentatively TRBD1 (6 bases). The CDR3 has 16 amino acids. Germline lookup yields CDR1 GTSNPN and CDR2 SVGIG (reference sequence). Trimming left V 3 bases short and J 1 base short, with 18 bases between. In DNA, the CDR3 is TGTGCCTGGAGCGCACAGGGTCCAACTCGCCAAGAGACCCAGTACTTC. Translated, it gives CAWSAQGPTRQETQYF. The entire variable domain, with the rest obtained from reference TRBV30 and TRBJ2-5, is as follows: SQTIHQWPATLVQPVGSPLSLECTVEGTSNPNLYWYRQAAGRGLQLLFYSVGIGQISSEVPQNLSASRPQDRQFILSSKKLLLSDSGFYLCAWSAQGPTRQETQYFGPGTRLLVL.

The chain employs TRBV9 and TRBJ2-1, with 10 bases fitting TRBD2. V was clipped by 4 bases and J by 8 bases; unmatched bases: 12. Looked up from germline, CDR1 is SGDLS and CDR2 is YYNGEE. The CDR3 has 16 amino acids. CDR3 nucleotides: TGTGCCAGCAGCCCGCTTCTAGCGGGAGAACTGGATGAGCAGTTCTTC. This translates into CASSPLLAGELDEQFF.

The CDR3 bases are TGTGCCAGCAGCTTGTCCCCGGGAGGCGGCACCGGGGAGCTGTTTTTT. Translated, it gives CASSLSPGGGTGELFF. J is TRBJ2-2 and V is TRBV7-3; 7 bases line up with TRBD2. The ends lost 3 bases at V and 4 bases at J; junction bases unmatched: 8. CDR3 length: 16 amino acids. Germline V gene lookup returns CDR1 SGHTA and CDR2 FQGTGA.

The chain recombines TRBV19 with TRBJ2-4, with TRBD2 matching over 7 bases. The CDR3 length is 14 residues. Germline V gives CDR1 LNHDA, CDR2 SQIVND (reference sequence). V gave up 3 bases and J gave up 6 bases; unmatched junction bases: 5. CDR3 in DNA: TGTGCCAGTAGTATCAAGCGGGATTTAAACATTCAGTACTTC. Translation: CASSIKRDLNIQYF.

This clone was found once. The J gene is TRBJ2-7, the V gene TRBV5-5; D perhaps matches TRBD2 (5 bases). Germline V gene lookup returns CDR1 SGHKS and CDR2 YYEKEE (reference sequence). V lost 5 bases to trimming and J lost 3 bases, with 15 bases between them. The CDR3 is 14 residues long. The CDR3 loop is CASSRDWGNYEQYF. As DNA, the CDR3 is TGTGCCAGCAGTCGGGATTGGGGAAACTACGAGCAGTACTTC.